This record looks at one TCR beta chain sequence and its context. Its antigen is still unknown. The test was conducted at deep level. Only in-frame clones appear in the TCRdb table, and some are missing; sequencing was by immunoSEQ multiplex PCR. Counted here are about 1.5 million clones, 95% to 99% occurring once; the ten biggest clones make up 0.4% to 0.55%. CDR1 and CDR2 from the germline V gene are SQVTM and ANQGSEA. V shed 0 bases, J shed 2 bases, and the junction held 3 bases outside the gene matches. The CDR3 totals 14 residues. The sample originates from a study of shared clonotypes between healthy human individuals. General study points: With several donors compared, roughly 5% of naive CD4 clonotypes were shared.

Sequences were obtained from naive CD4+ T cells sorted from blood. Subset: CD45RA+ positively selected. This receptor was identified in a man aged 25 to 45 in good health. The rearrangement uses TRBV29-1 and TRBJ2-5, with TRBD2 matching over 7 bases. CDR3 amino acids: CSVEEGRGQETQYF. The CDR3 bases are TGCAGCGTTGAAGAGGGGAGGGGTCAAGAGACCCAGTACTTC. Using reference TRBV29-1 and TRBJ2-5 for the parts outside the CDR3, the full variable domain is SAVISQKPSRDICQRGTSLTIQCQVDSQVTMMFWYRQQPGQSLTLIATANQGSEATYESGFVIDKFPISRPNLTFSTLTVSNMSPEDSSIYLCSVEEGRGQETQYFGPGTRLLVL.